This T cell receptor (beta chain) was documented in a study of human T cells and chemical hapten exposure. This clonotype was picked up many times. The antigen is undetermined. Study-level findings and limits: Expanded TCRs formed significantly more large CDR3 similarity clusters than controls.

Time point here: patch test 1, 2 weeks after DPC sensitization. Treatment noted: therapeutic diphenylcyclopropenone sensitization with weekly scalp DPC. Germline CDR1 SGHKS, CDR2 YYEKEE (reference sequence). This CDR3 is built from 14 residues. Between the trimmed V and J ends, which lost 1 base and 1 base, there was a span of 8 bases. In the source study's methods: The median was approximately 89,000 TCRs per sample, ranging roughly 20,000 to 690,600. MiXCR was run by TCRdb on the RACE reads, yielding one entry per CDR3 protein. Clone size and V and J calls follow TCRdb, not the original study. Counted here are some 94,000 distinct CDR3 sequences, roughly an eighth occurring once; the ten biggest clones make up approximately 2%.

The receptor was isolated from a woman aged 40 to 49 with alopecia areata. Some clones in this sample may be carry-over from other donors' samples. The chain employs TRBV5-5 and TRBJ1-1, with D hard to call. Sequencing was performed on whole blood, taken in connection with sensitization to the hapten diphenylcyclopropenone (DPC). The CDR3 DNA follows: TGTGCCAGCAGCTTGCTTCGCTCGAACACTGAAGCTTTCTTT. Amino acid sequence: CASSLLRSNTEAFF.